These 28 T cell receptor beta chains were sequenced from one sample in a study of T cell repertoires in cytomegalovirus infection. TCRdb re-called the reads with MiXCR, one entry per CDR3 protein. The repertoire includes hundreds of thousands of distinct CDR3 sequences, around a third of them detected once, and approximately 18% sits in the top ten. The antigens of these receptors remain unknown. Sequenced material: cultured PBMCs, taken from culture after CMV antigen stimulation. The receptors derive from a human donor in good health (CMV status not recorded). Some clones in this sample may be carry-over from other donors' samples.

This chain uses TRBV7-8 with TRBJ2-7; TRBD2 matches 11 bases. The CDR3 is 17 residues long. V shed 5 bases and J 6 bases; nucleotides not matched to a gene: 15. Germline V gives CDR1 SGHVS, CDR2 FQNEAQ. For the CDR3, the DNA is TGTGCCAGCAGCACCGGGACTAGCGGCAGGTCAGAGCTCGAGCAGTACTTC. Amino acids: CASSTGTSGRSELEQYF.

CDR3 loop: CASSSTGADSPLHF. The CDR3 nucleotides read TGTGCCAGCAGTAGCACGGGGGCGGATTCACCCCTCCACTTT. The chain recombines TRBV3-1 with TRBJ1-6; TRBD1 is a possible D gene (6 bases). This CDR3 is 14 amino acids long. Germline assignment: CDR1 LGHDT and CDR2 YNNKEL (reference sequence). The germline V and J ends were trimmed by 6 bases and 8 bases, with 14 bases remaining between them.

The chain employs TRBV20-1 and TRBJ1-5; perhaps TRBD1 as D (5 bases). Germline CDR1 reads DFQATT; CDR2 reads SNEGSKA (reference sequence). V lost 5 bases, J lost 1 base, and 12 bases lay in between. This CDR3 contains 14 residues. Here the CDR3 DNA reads TGCAGTGCTGAAACAGGAGGCAGCAATCAGCCCCAGCATTTT. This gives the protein CSAETGGSNQPQHF.

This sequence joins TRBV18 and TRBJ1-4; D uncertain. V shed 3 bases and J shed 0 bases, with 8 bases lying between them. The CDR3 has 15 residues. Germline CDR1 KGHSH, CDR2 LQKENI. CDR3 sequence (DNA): TGTGCCAGCTCACCCACTATTACAACTAATGAAAAACTGTTTTTT. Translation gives CASSPTITTNEKLFF. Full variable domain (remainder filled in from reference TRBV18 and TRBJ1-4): NAGVMQNPRHLVRRRGQEARLRCSPMKGHSHVYWYRQLPEEGLKFMVYLQKENIIDESGMPKERFSAEFPKEGPSILRIQQVVRGDSAAYFCASSPTITTNEKLFFGSGTQLSVL.

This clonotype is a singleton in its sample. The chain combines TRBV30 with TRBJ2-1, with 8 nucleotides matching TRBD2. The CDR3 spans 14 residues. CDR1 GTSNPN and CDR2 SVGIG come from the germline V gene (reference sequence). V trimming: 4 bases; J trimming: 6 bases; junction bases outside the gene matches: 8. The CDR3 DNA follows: TGTGCCTGGACAGGTAGCGGGATTGGCAATGAGCAGTTCTTC. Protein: CAWTGSGIGNEQFF.

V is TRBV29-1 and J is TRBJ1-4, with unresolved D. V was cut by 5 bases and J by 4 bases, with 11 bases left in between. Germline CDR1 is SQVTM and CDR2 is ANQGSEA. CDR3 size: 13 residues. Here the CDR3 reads CSVSGRNNEKLFF. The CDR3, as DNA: TGCAGCGTTTCCGGGAGAAATAATGAAAAACTGTTTTTT.

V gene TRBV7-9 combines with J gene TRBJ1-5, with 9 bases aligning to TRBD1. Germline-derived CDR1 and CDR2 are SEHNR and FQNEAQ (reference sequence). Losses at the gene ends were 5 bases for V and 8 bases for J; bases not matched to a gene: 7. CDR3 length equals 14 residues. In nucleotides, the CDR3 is TGTGCCAGCAGCGAACCGGGACAGGGTGAGCCCCAGCATTTT. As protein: CASSEPGQGEPQHF.

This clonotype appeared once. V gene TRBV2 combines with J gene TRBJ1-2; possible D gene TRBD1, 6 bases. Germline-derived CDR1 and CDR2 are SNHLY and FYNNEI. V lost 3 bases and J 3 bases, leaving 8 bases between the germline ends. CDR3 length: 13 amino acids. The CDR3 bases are TGTGCCAGCAGTGAGGGGGCGGACTATGGCTACACCTTC. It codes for CASSEGADYGYTF.

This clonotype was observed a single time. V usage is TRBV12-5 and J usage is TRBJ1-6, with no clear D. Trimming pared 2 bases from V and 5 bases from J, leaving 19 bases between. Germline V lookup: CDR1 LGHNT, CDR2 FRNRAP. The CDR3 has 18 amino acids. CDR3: CASGLSFLRNTNNSPLHF. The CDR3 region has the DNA TGTGCTAGTGGTTTGTCGTTCTTACGCAATACAAATAATTCACCCCTCCACTTT.

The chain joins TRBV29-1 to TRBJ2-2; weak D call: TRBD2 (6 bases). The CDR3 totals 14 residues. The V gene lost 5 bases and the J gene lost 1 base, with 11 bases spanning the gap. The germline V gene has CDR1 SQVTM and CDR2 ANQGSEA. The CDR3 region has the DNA TGCAGCGTTCGTGGAGGGCAGAACACCGGGGAGCTGTTTTTT. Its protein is CSVRGGQNTGELFF.

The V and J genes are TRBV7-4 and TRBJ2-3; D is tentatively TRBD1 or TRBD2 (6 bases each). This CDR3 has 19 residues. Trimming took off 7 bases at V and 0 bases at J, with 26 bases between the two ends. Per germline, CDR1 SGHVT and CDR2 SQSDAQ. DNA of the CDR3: TGTGCCAGCACCACGACCTTCGCCCGGAGGGGGGCAAGCACAGATACGCAGTATTTT. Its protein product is CASTTTFARRGASTDTQYF. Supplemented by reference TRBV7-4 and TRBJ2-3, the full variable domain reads GAGVSQSPRYKVAKRGRDVALRCDSISGHVTLYWYRQTLGQGSEVLTYSQSDAQRDKSGRPSGRFSAERPERSVSTLKIQRTEQGDSAVYLCASTTTFARRGASTDTQYFGPGTRLTVL.

CDR3 DNA: TGTGCCAGCAGTCACCGACCGAAGGGCACCGGGGAGCTGTTTTTT. Its translation: CASSHRPKGTGELFF. The rearrangement links TRBV6-2 or TRBV6-3 to TRBJ2-2; D is uncertain. Germline V gene lookup returns CDR1 MNHEY and CDR2 SVGEGT. V lost 5 bases and J lost 4, with 14 bases in between. The CDR3 extends over 15 amino acids.

CDR3 DNA: TGCAGTGCTAGAGCCCCGGGACTAGCGGTCAATGAGCAGTTCTTC. It specifies CSARAPGLAVNEQFF. The chain carries TRBV20-1 and TRBJ2-1; 11 positions agree with TRBD2. The V segment lost 1 base and the J segment 6 bases; nucleotides outside the gene matches: 5. CDR3 length: 15 amino acids. Germline CDR1 DFQATT, CDR2 SNEGSKA (reference sequence).

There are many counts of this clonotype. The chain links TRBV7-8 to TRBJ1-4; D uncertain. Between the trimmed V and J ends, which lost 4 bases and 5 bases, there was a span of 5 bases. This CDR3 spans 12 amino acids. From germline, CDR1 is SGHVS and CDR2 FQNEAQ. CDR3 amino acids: CASSSKNEKLFF. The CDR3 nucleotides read TGTGCCAGCAGCTCTAAGAATGAAAAACTGTTTTTT.

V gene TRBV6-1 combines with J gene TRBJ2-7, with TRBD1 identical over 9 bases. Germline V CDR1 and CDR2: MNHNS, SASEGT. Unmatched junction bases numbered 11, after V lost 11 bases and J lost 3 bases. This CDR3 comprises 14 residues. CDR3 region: CAGKRTGDYYEQYF. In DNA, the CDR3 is TGTGCCGGAAAGAGGACAGGGGACTACTACGAGCAGTACTTC.

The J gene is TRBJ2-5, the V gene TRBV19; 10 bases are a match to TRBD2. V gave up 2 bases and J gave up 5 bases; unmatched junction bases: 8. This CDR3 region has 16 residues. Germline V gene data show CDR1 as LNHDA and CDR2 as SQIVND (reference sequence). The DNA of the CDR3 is TGTGCCAGTAGTATAAAAAGCGGGGGGGCCCGGGAGACCCAGTACTTC. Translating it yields CASSIKSGGARETQYF.

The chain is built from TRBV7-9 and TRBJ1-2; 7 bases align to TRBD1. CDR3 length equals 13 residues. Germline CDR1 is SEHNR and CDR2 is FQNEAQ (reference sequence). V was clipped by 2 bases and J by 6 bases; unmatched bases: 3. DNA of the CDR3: TGTGCCAGCAGCTTAACAGGGGAGAATGGCTACACCTTC. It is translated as CASSLTGENGYTF.

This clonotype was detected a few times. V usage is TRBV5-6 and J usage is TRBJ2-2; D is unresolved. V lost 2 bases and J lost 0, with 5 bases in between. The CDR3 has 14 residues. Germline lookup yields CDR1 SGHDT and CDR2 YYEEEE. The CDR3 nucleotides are TGTGCCAGCAGCTTTACAGCGAACACCGGGGAGCTGTTTTTT. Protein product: CASSFTANTGELFF.

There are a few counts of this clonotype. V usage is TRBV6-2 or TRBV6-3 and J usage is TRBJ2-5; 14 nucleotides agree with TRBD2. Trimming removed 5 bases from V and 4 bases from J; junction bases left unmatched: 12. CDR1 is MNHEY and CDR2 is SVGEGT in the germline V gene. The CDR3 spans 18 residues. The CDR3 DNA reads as TGTGCCAGCAGTCGACCTCCGGGACTAGCGGGAGAGGGAGAGACCCAGTACTTC. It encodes CASSRPPGLAGEGETQYF.

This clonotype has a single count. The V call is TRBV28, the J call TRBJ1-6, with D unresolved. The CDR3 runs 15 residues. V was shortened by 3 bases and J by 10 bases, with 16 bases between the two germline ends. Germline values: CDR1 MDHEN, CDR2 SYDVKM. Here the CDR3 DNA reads TGTGCCAGCAGTTTGGCGGCCCCGGTGGACTCACCCCTCCACTTT. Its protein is CASSLAAPVDSPLHF.

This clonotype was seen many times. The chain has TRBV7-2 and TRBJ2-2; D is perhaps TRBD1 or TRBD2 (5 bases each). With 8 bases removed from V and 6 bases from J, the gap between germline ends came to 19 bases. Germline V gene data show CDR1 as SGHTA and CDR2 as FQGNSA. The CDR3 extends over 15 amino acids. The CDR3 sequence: CASGPTGPRSGELFF. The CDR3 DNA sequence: TGTGCCAGCGGACCTACGGGACCTAGGTCCGGGGAGCTGTTTTTT.

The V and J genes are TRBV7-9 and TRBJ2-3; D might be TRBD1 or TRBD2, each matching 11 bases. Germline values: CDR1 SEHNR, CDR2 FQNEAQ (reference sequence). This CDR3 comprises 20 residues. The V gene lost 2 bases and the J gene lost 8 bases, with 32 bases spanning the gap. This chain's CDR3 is CASSLTGQGALLAGESTQYF. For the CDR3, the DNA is TGTGCCAGCAGCTTAACCGGACAGGGGGCCCTACTAGCGGGAGAGAGTACGCAGTATTTT.

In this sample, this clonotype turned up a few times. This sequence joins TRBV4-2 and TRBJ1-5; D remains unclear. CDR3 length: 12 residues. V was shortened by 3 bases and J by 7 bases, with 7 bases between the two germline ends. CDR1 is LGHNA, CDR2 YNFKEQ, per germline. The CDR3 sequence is CASSHGRQPQHF. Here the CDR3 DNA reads TGTGCCAGCAGCCATGGGAGGCAGCCCCAGCATTTT.

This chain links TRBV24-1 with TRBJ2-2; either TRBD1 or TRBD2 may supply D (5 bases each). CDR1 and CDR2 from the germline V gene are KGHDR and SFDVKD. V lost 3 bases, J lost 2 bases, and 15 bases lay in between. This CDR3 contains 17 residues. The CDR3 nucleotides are TGTGCCACCAGTGATCACCTACCGGGACGAAACACCGGGGAGCTGTTTTTT. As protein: CATSDHLPGRNTGELFF.

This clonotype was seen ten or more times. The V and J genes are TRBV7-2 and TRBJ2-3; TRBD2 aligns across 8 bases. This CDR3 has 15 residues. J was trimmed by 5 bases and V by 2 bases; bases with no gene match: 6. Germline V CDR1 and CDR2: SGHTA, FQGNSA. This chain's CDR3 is CASSLNRAGVDTQYF. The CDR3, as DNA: TGTGCCAGCAGCTTAAATCGAGCGGGAGTAGATACGCAGTATTTT.

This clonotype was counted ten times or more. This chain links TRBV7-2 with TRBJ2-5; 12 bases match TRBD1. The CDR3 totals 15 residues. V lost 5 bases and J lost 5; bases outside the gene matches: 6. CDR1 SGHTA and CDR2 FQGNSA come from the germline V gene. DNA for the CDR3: TGTGCCAGCAGCCGGGACAGGGGGCGCGGCGAGACCCAGTACTTC. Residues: CASSRDRGRGETQYF.

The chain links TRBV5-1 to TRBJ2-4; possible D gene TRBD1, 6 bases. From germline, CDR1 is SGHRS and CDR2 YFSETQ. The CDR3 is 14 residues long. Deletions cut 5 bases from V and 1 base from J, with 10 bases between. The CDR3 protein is CASRQGSAKNIQYF. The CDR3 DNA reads TGCGCCAGCAGACAGGGATCGGCCAAAAACATTCAGTACTTC.

This CDR3 reads CSARGATEGQGFIYGYTF. Written as DNA, the CDR3 is TGCAGTGCTAGAGGGGCTACCGAGGGACAGGGCTTTATCTATGGCTACACCTTC. The chain links TRBV20-1 to TRBJ1-2, with TRBD1 matching 9 bases. The CDR3 runs to 18 residues. Germline-derived CDR1 and CDR2 are DFQATT and SNEGSKA (reference sequence). V gave up 1 base and J gave up 4 bases; unmatched junction bases: 16.